This T cell receptor beta chain was sequenced for a study of spatial heterogeneity in lung cancer (dated by TCRdb to between 2018 and 2021). Regarding the study in general: The donors were 60 to 80 patients from the lung TRACERx cohort who had early-stage, untreated non-small cell lung cancer. In the raw uncorrected reads, each unique combination of TCR and UMI appeared on average more than ten times. Follow-up PBMC samples were sequenced whenever available, with the median time to follow-up being about two years after resection. At surgery, about 210 tumor regions, 61 to 65 matched nontumor lung samples and about 56 PBMC samples were TCR-sequenced for both alpha and beta chains. More beta-chain than alpha-chain transcripts were consistently detected, likely reflecting higher beta-chain transcript abundance. Nonsynonymous mutation counts, determined by whole-exome sequencing of tumor tissue, were related to TCR repertoire features. In non-small cell lung cancer, the study quantitatively compared TCR alpha and beta repertoires across several tumor regions, matched nontumor lung, and blood. The investigation overall reported the following: Ubiquitous expanded tumor TCRs were detected in blood more often at tumor resection than at routine follow-up. Confirming at a functional level the hypothesis that regional TCRs recognize regional mutations was considered to require additional single-cell paired TCR alpha and beta sequencing. Comparisons of baseline and follow-up blood repertoires included only around 13 patients.

Libraries were built with 5' RACE. Sequenced using a NextSeq 500. The TCR library protocol attached a unique molecular identifier to each TCR cDNA molecule to allow correction of PCR and sequencing errors. The study's own analysis went as follows. TCR identification, UMI-based error correction and CDR3 extraction were all carried out with Decombinator tools. TCRs above a frequency of 2 per 1,000, corresponding to the top 1% of the tumor frequency distribution, were defined as expanded. Renyi diversity was computed with the R vegan package after each repertoire had been subsampled 100 times to 5,000 TCRs. CDR3 similarity networks were built from amino acid triplet string-kernel similarity, connecting CDR3s with pairwise similarity above 0.82. TCRdb reran the public reads through fastp at Q25 and MiXCR, keeping productive beta chains. Every entry covers one CDR3 protein and lists the most common genes and DNA from its rows. None of the V and J calls come from the authors' own analysis; TCRdb made them. A total of more than 15,000 distinct CDR3 sequences appear in this sample, more than 8.5% of them only once. The top ten clonotypes cover about 40% of the sample.

The time point label corresponds to: blood at routine non-recurrence follow-up after resection. TCR sequencing used whole RNA extracted from tumor and nontumor lung tissue, or from cryopreserved PBMC samples, without cell sorting. Only patients with enough RNA available from two or more tumor regions were chosen for TCR sequencing. This clonotype was recorded many times. Its binding antigen is unknown. No base qualities exist here, and no much larger clone lies one base off it. The CDR3 has 16 amino acids, counting the end cysteine and phenylalanine. Just the 48-base CDR3 DNA is kept, in frame starting at base 1. Germline trimming amounts to 3 bases on V and 2 bases on J, with 9 as the count of junction bases outside the gene matches. As encoded in the germline V gene (reference sequence), CDR1 is DFQATT while CDR2 is SNEGSKA.

The sequenced sample was PBMCs, obtained at follow-up. The source of this sequence is a female donor with early-stage non-small cell lung cancer. The chain is made from TRBV20-1 and TRBJ2-1; TRBD2 matches 8 bases in the middle. The DNA is as follows: TGCAGTGCTAGCGACCCGCACGGGGGGGCCTACAATGAGCAGTTCTTC. This yields the protein CSASDPHGGAYNEQFF.